This T cell receptor beta chain was retrieved from a study of CD8 T cells in ankylosing spondylitis. Germline V gene lookup returns CDR1 SEHNR and CDR2 FQNEAQ (reference sequence). V was clipped by 5 bases and J by 7 bases, with 18 bases between them. The CDR3 is 15 residues long. Quantitative 5'-RACE with molecular barcodes produced the TCR beta libraries. TCRdb independently ran MiXCR on the 5' RACE reads; one entry per CDR3 protein. The table includes hundreds of thousands of distinct CDR3 sequences, 8.6% detected once. General study points: Prior work had noted some motif variants in reactive arthritis blood and synovial fluid. A motif in TCR beta, a set of 8 or 9 highly homologous variants, appeared characteristic of ankylosing spondylitis blood. Matched ankylosing spondylitis synovial fluid reportedly contained a significantly enriched population of disease-linked clones.

This clonotype has ten or more counts. As yet, its antigen is unknown. This rearrangement joins TRBV7-9 to TRBJ2-1; maybe TRBD2 (6 bases). The specimen sequenced was blood, either unsorted or a sorted T cell fraction (not recorded which). The clonotype comes from a male donor with ankylosing spondylitis or in good health (not recorded which). This chain's CDR3 is CASSQRDSWRNEQFF. For the CDR3, the DNA is TGTGCCAGCAGCCAACGGGACTCTTGGAGGAATGAGCAGTTCTTC. Together with reference TRBV7-9 and TRBJ2-1, the CDR3 gives the full variable domain: DTGVSQNPRHKITKRGQNVTFRCDPISEHNRLYWYRQTLGQGPEFLTYFQNEAQLEKSRLLSDRFSAERPKGSFSTLEIQRTEQGDSAMYLCASSQRDSWRNEQFFGPGTRLTVL.